This entry is about one TCR beta chain. V was trimmed by 0 bases and J by 7 bases, leaving 10 bases between them. Germline CDR1 SGHAT, CDR2 FQNNGV. The CDR3 is 14 amino acids. All TCR cDNA molecules were individually tagged with a unique molecular identifier. MiXCR, run by TCRdb on the 5' RACE reads, gives a single entry per CDR3 protein. The data hold 24,000 or so distinct CDR3 sequences, with approximately 6.6% observed a single time. Regarding time point: sample taken at primary tumor resection. From tumor, nontumor lung or frozen PBMC, whole RNA was taken unsorted for sequencing. Donors were about 70 untreated early-stage non-small cell lung cancer patients. These data originate in a study of spatial heterogeneity in lung cancer.

The specimen comprised PBMCs, sampled at surgery. The chain employs TRBV11-2 and TRBJ2-1; D remains unclear. The sequence was obtained from a male donor with early-stage non-small cell lung cancer. The CDR3 DNA reads TGTGCCAGCAGCTTAGAGAGTAGCATGAATGAGCAGTTCTTC. It translates to CASSLESSMNEQFF.